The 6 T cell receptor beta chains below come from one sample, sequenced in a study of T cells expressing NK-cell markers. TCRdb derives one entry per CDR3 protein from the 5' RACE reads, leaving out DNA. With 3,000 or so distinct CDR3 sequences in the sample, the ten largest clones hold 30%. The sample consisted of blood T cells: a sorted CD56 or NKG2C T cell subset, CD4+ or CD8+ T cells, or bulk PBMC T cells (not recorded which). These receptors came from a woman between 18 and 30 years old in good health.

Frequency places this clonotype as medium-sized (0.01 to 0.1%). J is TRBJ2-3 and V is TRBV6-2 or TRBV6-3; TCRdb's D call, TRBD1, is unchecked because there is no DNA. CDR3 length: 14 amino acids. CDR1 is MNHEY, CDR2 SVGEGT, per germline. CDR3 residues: CASSGQGPTDTQYF.

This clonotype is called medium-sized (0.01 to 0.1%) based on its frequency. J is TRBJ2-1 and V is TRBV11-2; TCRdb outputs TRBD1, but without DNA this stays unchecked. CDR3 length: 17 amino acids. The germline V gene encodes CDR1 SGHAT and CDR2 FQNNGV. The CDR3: CASSSGGGPRANNEQFF.

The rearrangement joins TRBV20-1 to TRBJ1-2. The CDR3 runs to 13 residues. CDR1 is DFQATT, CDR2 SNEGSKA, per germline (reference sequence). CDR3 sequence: CSARAAVNYGYTF.

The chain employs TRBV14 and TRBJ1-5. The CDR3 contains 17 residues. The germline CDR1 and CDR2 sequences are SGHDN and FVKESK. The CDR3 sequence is CASSPLKGVHSNQPQHF.

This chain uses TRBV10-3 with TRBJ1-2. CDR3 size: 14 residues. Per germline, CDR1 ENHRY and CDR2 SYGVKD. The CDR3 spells CAISESSINYGYTF.

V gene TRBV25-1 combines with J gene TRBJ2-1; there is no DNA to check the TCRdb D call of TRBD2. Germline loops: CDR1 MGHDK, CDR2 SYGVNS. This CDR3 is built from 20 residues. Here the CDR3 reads CASSEDRAATSGSSVYEQFF.